The 18 T cell receptor beta chains presented below share a single source sample, sequenced in a study of blood T cell repertoires in COVID-19. Produced via immunoSEQ multiplex PCR; TCRdb's table is partial and in-frame only. The data show about 15,000 clones, with approximately 88% seen just once and approximately 8.9% held by the top ten. Input material: peripheral blood. The source of these receptors is a human donor in a cohort sampled during active COVID-19.

The chain joins TRBV28 to TRBJ1-2; 7 bases map to TRBD1. Trimming at V came to 6 bases and at J to 8 bases, leaving 6 bases not matched to a gene. The CDR3 extends over 12 amino acids. Germline values: CDR1 MDHEN, CDR2 SYDVKM. CDR3 region: CASRLTGYGYTF. The CDR3 DNA sequence: TGTGCCAGCAGGCTGACAGGGTACGGCTACACCTTC.

The chain joins TRBV7-9 to TRBJ1-6, with unresolved D. The CDR3 runs to 14 residues. Deletions cut 1 base from V and 7 bases from J, with 8 bases between. The germline V gene encodes CDR1 SEHNR and CDR2 FQNEAQ (reference sequence). The CDR3 here is CASSLGYENSPLHF. CDR3 in DNA: TGTGCCAGCAGCTTAGGCTATGAGAATTCACCCCTCCACTTT.

The rearrangement uses TRBV28 and TRBJ1-5, with D perhaps matching TRBD1 (5 bases). The germline V gene has CDR1 MDHEN and CDR2 SYDVKM. V lost 5 bases and J 9 bases, leaving 17 bases between the germline ends. The CDR3 has 14 amino acids. The CDR3 spells CASSPQGEGGPQHF. The CDR3 region has the DNA TGTGCCAGCAGTCCGCAAGGGGAGGGAGGGCCCCAGCATTTT.

This chain joins TRBV10-2 and TRBJ2-2; 8 nucleotides match TRBD2. With V trimmed by 0 bases and J by 0 bases, 6 bases remained unmatched. This CDR3 has 18 amino acids. Germline V gives CDR1 WSHSY, CDR2 SAAADI. CDR3 protein: CASSESRLAGPNTGELFF. DNA of the CDR3: TGCGCCAGCAGTGAGTCTCGGTTAGCGGGACCGAACACCGGGGAGCTGTTTTTT.

The rearrangement joins TRBV30 to TRBJ2-1; 8 bases are shared with TRBD2. Per the germline V gene, CDR1 is GTSNPN and CDR2 is SVGIG (reference sequence). Trimming removed 4 bases from V and 6 bases from J; junction bases left unmatched: 11. This CDR3 contains 15 residues. CDR3 amino acids: CAWTHAAGVLNEQFF. The CDR3 DNA sequence: TGTGCCTGGACACACGCAGCGGGAGTTCTCAATGAGCAGTTCTTC. The full variable domain, in which reference TRBV30 and TRBJ2-1 provide the parts outside the CDR3, is SQTIHQWPATLVQPVGSPLSLECTVEGTSNPNLYWYRQAAGRGLQLLFYSVGIGQISSEVPQNLSASRPQDRQFILSSKKLLLSDSGFYLCAWTHAAGVLNEQFFGPGTRLTVL.

The gene calls are TRBV9 and TRBJ2-1, with 9 bases that match TRBD2. Trimming removed 0 bases from V and 4 bases from J; junction bases left unmatched: 2. Germline CDR1 and CDR2: SGDLS and YYNGEE. The CDR3 is made up of 15 amino acids. The CDR3 loop reads CASSVDSGSYNEQFF. For the CDR3, the DNA is TGTGCCAGCAGCGTAGATAGCGGGAGTTACAATGAGCAGTTCTTC.

V gene TRBV7-9 combines with J gene TRBJ2-4, with 7 positions matching TRBD1. Germline V gene lookup returns CDR1 SEHNR and CDR2 FQNEAQ (reference sequence). V was clipped by 5 bases and J by 4 bases; unmatched bases: 14. The CDR3 loop spans 17 amino acids. The CDR3 sequence: CASSQILTGTEKNIQYF. For the CDR3, the DNA is TGTGCCAGCAGCCAAATTCTAACCGGGACAGAGAAAAACATTCAGTACTTC.

The rearrangement joins TRBV5-1 to TRBJ2-7, with D unresolved. This CDR3 comprises 16 residues. The V end lost 0 bases, the J end lost 3 bases, and 16 bases lay between the germline ends. The germline gives CDR1 SGHRS, CDR2 YFSETQ. The CDR3 region is CASSLESGRRYYEQYF. DNA of the CDR3: TGCGCCAGCAGCTTGGAGTCGGGTCGACGTTACTACGAGCAGTACTTC.

The chain couples TRBV2 to TRBJ1-1, with a weak D call TRBD1 (5 bases). The V end was cut by 8 bases, the J end by 11 bases, with 27 bases between. The CDR3 has 15 residues. The germline gives CDR1 SNHLY, CDR2 FYNNEI. The DNA of the CDR3 is TGTGCCAGCCATTCGCGACAGACCGTAACACTGAACGCTTTCTTT. This gives the protein CASHSRQTVTLNAFF.

The rearrangement joins TRBV14 to TRBJ2-2; TRBD2 matches at 10 bases. CDR3 length: 20 amino acids. After removal of 1 base from V and 6 bases from J, the junction contained 17 bases not matched to a gene. CDR1 SGHDN and CDR2 FVKESK come from the germline V gene. The CDR3 reads CASSQAVSQREGRMAGELFF. The CDR3, as DNA: TGTGCCAGCAGCCAAGCGGTGTCCCAGCGGGAGGGCCGAATGGCCGGGGAGCTGTTTTTT.

The chain uses TRBV11-3 and TRBJ2-7; the D is unclear. Germline values: CDR1 SGHNT, CDR2 YENEEA. The CDR3 is 13 residues long. V was pared by 3 bases and J by 2 bases, with 8 bases between. The CDR3 sequence: CASSLRQTYEQYF. The CDR3 coding sequence is TGTGCCAGCAGCTTGAGGCAGACCTACGAGCAGTACTTC. Full variable domain (rest looked up from reference TRBV11-3 and TRBJ2-7): EAGVVQSPRYKIIEKKQPVAFWCNPISGHNTLYWYLQNLGQGPELLIRYENEEAVDDSQLPKDRFSAERLKGVDSTLKIQPAELGDSAVYLCASSLRQTYEQYFGPGTRLTVT.

This chain joins TRBV4-2 and TRBJ2-2; 9 bases are shared with TRBD2. The CDR3 runs to 16 residues. CDR1 is LGHNA, CDR2 YNFKEQ, per germline. V lost 0 bases and J lost 4; bases outside the gene matches: 3. The CDR3 region has the DNA TGTGCCAGCAGCCAAGACGGCGGGAGGGGCACCGGGGAGCTGTTTTTT. Protein: CASSQDGGRGTGELFF.

V and J are TRBV19 and TRBJ2-5; a possible D gene is TRBD2 (5 bases). Trimming cost V 6 bases and J 4 bases, with 15 bases left between them. The germline gives CDR1 LNHDA, CDR2 SQIVND (reference sequence). The length of the CDR3 is 14 residues. CDR3 nucleotide sequence: TGTGCCAGTAGGGGGAGCAGCGAGGTAGAGACCCAGTACTTC. This translates into CASRGSSEVETQYF.

This chain uses TRBV28 with TRBJ1-1, with 7 bases that match TRBD1. Germline V lookup: CDR1 MDHEN, CDR2 SYDVKM. V was pared by 6 bases and J by 1 base, with 5 bases of the junction left unmatched. CDR3 size: 14 residues. CDR3: CASRPGQTNTEAFF. CDR3 bases: TGTGCCAGCAGACCGGGACAGACGAACACTGAAGCTTTCTTT.

The chain is built from TRBV19 and TRBJ2-2; a weak D match, TRBD2 (5 bases). V was shortened by 1 base and J by 6 bases, with 9 bases between the two germline ends. This CDR3 region has 14 residues. Germline V gives CDR1 LNHDA, CDR2 SQIVND (reference sequence). This chain's CDR3 is CASSIVAYPGELFF. DNA for the CDR3: TGTGCCAGTAGTATAGTAGCGTACCCCGGGGAGCTGTTTTTT.

The chain joins TRBV28 to TRBJ1-2; D is possibly TRBD1 (6 bases). CDR1 is MDHEN, CDR2 SYDVKM, per germline. This CDR3 spans 11 amino acids. V lost 8 bases and J 4 bases, leaving 8 bases between the germline ends. This CDR3 is CASGGRYGYTF. The CDR3 DNA sequence: TGTGCCAGCGGGGGCCGCTATGGCTACACCTTC.

The chain has TRBV30 and TRBJ2-1, with TRBD1 identical over 9 bases. V lost 5 bases and J lost 1; bases outside the gene matches: 6. The CDR3 is 15 residues long. CDR1 is GTSNPN, CDR2 SVGIG, per germline (reference sequence). CDR3 loop: CAWQKGTGSYNEQFF. The CDR3 bases are TGTGCCTGGCAAAAGGGGACAGGGTCCTACAATGAGCAGTTCTTC.

The chain is built from TRBV7-9 and TRBJ2-5; 8 nucleotides line up with TRBD1. The CDR3 length is 18 residues. CDR1 and CDR2 (germline): SEHNR, FQNEAQ (reference sequence). V was clipped by 5 bases and J by 2 bases; unmatched bases: 16. The CDR3 loop is CASSPVRGAGGRQETQYF. CDR3 sequence (DNA): TGTGCCAGCAGCCCAGTCCGAGGGGCAGGGGGCCGACAAGAGACCCAGTACTTC.